Here is one T cell receptor beta chain with its context. No antigen is known for it. These data originate in a study of OX40 agonist ivuxolimab in advanced cancers. Trimming pared 4 bases from V and 0 bases from J, leaving 8 bases between. Germline CDR1 reads LNHDA; CDR2 reads SQIVND (reference sequence). The CDR3 extends over 14 amino acids. Regarding the study as a whole: Both CD4+ and CD8+ T cell populations in blood had undergone clonal expansion by week 6 at 0.1 to 3.0 mg/kg.

Profiled with immunoSEQ multiplex PCR; TCRdb holds only in-frame clones, not every one. The repertoire holds some 77,000 clones, with approximately 86% as singletons. Source: CD4+ or CD8+ T cells sorted from blood, taken in a trial of the OX40 agonist ivuxolimab. This receptor was obtained from an adult with an advanced solid tumor such as melanoma, head and neck, liver or kidney cancer. V is TRBV19 and J is TRBJ2-3, with D maybe TRBD2 (6 bases). This chain's CDR3 is CASSRGDSTDTQYF. CDR3 in DNA: TGTGCCAGTAGTAGGGGGGATAGCACAGATACGCAGTATTTT.